These T cell receptor beta chains were read from a single sample in a study of beta chain features in type 1 diabetes. The assay was immunoSEQ multiplex PCR, and TCRdb's table has in-frame clones only and misses some. This table has more than 150,000 clones, over 8.5% appearing once. The sequencing sample was made of central memory CD4+ T cells from blood. These receptors originate from a man aged 18 to 30 in good health. The CDR3 runs from the conserved cysteine through the conserved F or W. Each record gives: CDR3 protein, CDR3 DNA, J gene, clone size, D gene, V gene. D genes are given only for firm matches. Not every row has a clone size; where given, it reads once, few, many or a size class.

CDR3aa: CASSYSPGTTYYEQYF; CDR3nt: TGTGCCAGCAGTTACTCTCCCGGGACAACTTATTACGAGCAGTACTTC; j_gene: TRBJ2-7; abundance: many; d_gene: -; v_gene: TRBV6-6
CDR3aa: CASRLGRGNEQYF; CDR3nt: TGTGCCAGCAGGCTAGGAAGAGGGAACGAGCAGTACTTC; j_gene: TRBJ2-7; abundance: few; d_gene: -; v_gene: TRBV7-8
CDR3aa: CSVADRRQTTNTEAFF; CDR3nt: TGCAGCGTAGCCGACAGGAGGCAGACCACGAACACTGAAGCTTTCTTT; j_gene: TRBJ1-1; abundance: few; d_gene: -; v_gene: TRBV29-1
CDR3aa: CASSPGLAGLSQFF; CDR3nt: TGCGCCAGCAGCCCGGGACTAGCGGGACTTTCGCAGTTCTTC; j_gene: TRBJ2-1; abundance: -; d_gene: TRBD2; v_gene: TRBV5-1
CDR3aa: CASSADRGRARNTIYF; CDR3nt: TGTGCCAGCAGCGCTGACCGAGGGAGGGCTCGAAACACCATATATTTT; j_gene: TRBJ1-3; abundance: many; d_gene: -; v_gene: TRBV9
CDR3aa: CASSWGGVPYEQYF; CDR3nt: TGTGCCAGCAGCTGGGGCGGCGTGCCCTACGAGCAGTACTTC; j_gene: TRBJ2-7; abundance: -; d_gene: -; v_gene: TRBV9
CDR3aa: CASSPRRERGRTQYF; CDR3nt: TGTGCCAGCTCCCCTCGGCGGGAGAGAGGGAGGACGCAGTACTTC; j_gene: TRBJ2-7; abundance: few; d_gene: TRBD2; v_gene: TRBV28
CDR3aa: CASSPILGGTSGTDTQYF; CDR3nt: TGTGCCAGCAGCCCAATCCTAGGGGGGACTAGCGGCACAGATACGCAGTATTTT; j_gene: TRBJ2-3; abundance: -; d_gene: TRBD2; v_gene: TRBV14
CDR3aa: CSVMIAGGRETQYF; CDR3nt: TGCAGCGTCATGATAGCGGGAGGTAGAGAGACCCAGTACTTC; j_gene: TRBJ2-5; abundance: few; d_gene: TRBD2; v_gene: TRBV29-1
CDR3aa: CASSLTASGKETQYF; CDR3nt: TGTGCCAGCAGTCTTACGGCTAGCGGCAAAGAGACCCAGTACTTC; j_gene: TRBJ2-5; abundance: -; d_gene: TRBD2; v_gene: TRBV2
CDR3aa: CASSSRGGPPYTF; CDR3nt: TGTGCCAGCAGTTCGAGAGGGGGCCCTCCGTACACCTTC; j_gene: TRBJ1-2; abundance: few; d_gene: TRBD1; v_gene: TRBV25-1
CDR3aa: CASSLSAGSRSDTQYF; CDR3nt: TGTGCCAGCAGTTTATCGGCAGGGTCGAGGTCAGATACGCAGTATTTT; j_gene: TRBJ2-3; abundance: -; d_gene: -; v_gene: TRBV27
CDR3aa: CASSSTGAGNTEAFF; CDR3nt: TGTGCCAGCAGCAGTACAGGGGCAGGGAACACTGAAGCTTTCTTT; j_gene: TRBJ1-1; abundance: -; d_gene: TRBD1; v_gene: TRBV7-9
CDR3aa: CASSLQSGGKQYF; CDR3nt: TGTGCCAGCAGCCTGCAGTCGGGGGGCAAGCAGTATTTT; j_gene: TRBJ2-3; abundance: few; d_gene: -; v_gene: TRBV7-2
CDR3aa: CSASGTGGAGGYTF; CDR3nt: TGCAGCGCCTCCGGGACAGGGGGCGCTGGTGGCTACACCTTC; j_gene: TRBJ1-2; abundance: few; d_gene: TRBD1; v_gene: TRBV29-1
CDR3aa: CASGVAGGTDTQYF; CDR3nt: TGTGCCAGCGGGGTAGCGGGGGGGACAGATACGCAGTATTTT; j_gene: TRBJ2-3; abundance: -; d_gene: TRBD2; v_gene: TRBV11-2
CDR3aa: CASSPSPGSTDTQYF; CDR3nt: TGTGCCAGCAGCCCCTCCCCAGGGAGCACAGATACGCAGTATTTT; j_gene: TRBJ2-3; abundance: few; d_gene: -; v_gene: TRBV7-7
CDR3aa: CASSLGQGSYNEQFF; CDR3nt: TGTGCCAGCAGTTTGGGACAGGGCTCCTACAATGAGCAGTTCTTC; j_gene: TRBJ2-1; abundance: -; d_gene: TRBD1; v_gene: TRBV28
CDR3aa: CASSLLATTGELFF; CDR3nt: TGTGCCAGCAGCTTGCTAGCGACCACCGGGGAGCTGTTTTTT; j_gene: TRBJ2-2; abundance: -; d_gene: -; v_gene: TRBV11-2
CDR3aa: CAISLQGSNYGYTF; CDR3nt: TGTGCCATCAGCCTTCAGGGATCAAACTATGGCTACACCTTC; j_gene: TRBJ1-2; abundance: -; d_gene: -; v_gene: TRBV10-3
CDR3aa: CASSLRGQNTGELFF; CDR3nt: TGTGCCAGCAGTTTAAGGGGGCAGAACACCGGGGAGCTGTTTTTT; j_gene: TRBJ2-2; abundance: few; d_gene: TRBD1; v_gene: TRBV27
CDR3aa: CASSLRTGKIEAFF; CDR3nt: TGTGCCAGCAGCTTGAGGACAGGGAAAATTGAAGCTTTCTTT; j_gene: TRBJ1-1; abundance: few; d_gene: TRBD1; v_gene: TRBV5-5
CDR3aa: CASSDGQGRVEQFF; CDR3nt: TGTGCCAGCAGTGACGGACAGGGGAGGGTTGAGCAGTTCTTC; j_gene: TRBJ2-1; abundance: -; d_gene: TRBD1; v_gene: TRBV27
CDR3aa: CASSLVAGGKSPLHF; CDR3nt: TGTGCCAGCAGCTTAGTCGCCGGGGGGAAATCACCCCTCCACTTT; j_gene: TRBJ1-6; abundance: -; d_gene: -; v_gene: TRBV7-2
CDR3aa: CASSQIGIGEKLFF; CDR3nt: TGTGCCAGCAGCCAAATCGGGATCGGTGAAAAACTGTTTTTT; j_gene: TRBJ1-4; abundance: few; d_gene: -; v_gene: TRBV14
CDR3aa: CASTQAGTYGYTF; CDR3nt: TGTGCCAGCACCCAAGCGGGGACCTATGGCTACACCTTC; j_gene: TRBJ1-2; abundance: few; d_gene: -; v_gene: TRBV25-1
CDR3aa: CASSQLGTSGETQYF; CDR3nt: TGCGCCAGCAGCCAACTCGGGACTAGCGGAGAGACCCAGTACTTC; j_gene: TRBJ2-5; abundance: -; d_gene: TRBD2; v_gene: TRBV4-1
CDR3aa: CATSRVTGDEAFF; CDR3nt: TGTGCCACCAGCAGAGTGACAGGGGATGAAGCTTTCTTT; j_gene: TRBJ1-1; abundance: few; d_gene: TRBD1; v_gene: TRBV15
CDR3aa: CASSVASGQYEQYF; CDR3nt: TGCGCCAGCAGCGTAGCTAGCGGGCAGTACGAGCAGTACTTC; j_gene: TRBJ2-7; abundance: -; d_gene: TRBD2; v_gene: TRBV5-1
CDR3aa: CASSLSNQETQYF; CDR3nt: TGTGCCAGCAGCCTCAGTAACCAAGAGACCCAGTACTTC; j_gene: TRBJ2-5; abundance: few; d_gene: -; v_gene: TRBV7-2
CDR3aa: CASSMGLAGVRNEQFF; CDR3nt: TGTGCCAGTAGTATGGGACTAGCGGGAGTCCGTAATGAGCAGTTCTTC; j_gene: TRBJ2-1; abundance: few; d_gene: TRBD2; v_gene: TRBV19
CDR3aa: CASSTDSSPLHF; CDR3nt: TGTGCCAGCAGCACCGATAGTTCACCCCTCCACTTT; j_gene: TRBJ1-6; abundance: -; d_gene: -; v_gene: TRBV9
CDR3aa: CASNKAGGPVGETQYF; CDR3nt: TGTGCCAGCAACAAAGCGGGAGGGCCAGTGGGAGAGACCCAGTACTTC; j_gene: TRBJ2-5; abundance: once; d_gene: TRBD2; v_gene: TRBV27
CDR3aa: CASSVGSSGNTIYF; CDR3nt: TGTGCCAGCAGCGTAGGGAGCTCTGGAAACACCATATATTTT; j_gene: TRBJ1-3; abundance: few; d_gene: -; v_gene: TRBV9
CDR3aa: CASSGLAGWPEQYF; CDR3nt: TGTGCCAGCAGCGGACTAGCGGGATGGCCCGAGCAGTACTTC; j_gene: TRBJ2-7; abundance: -; d_gene: TRBD2; v_gene: TRBV11-1
CDR3aa: CASSVKGNRDTQYF; CDR3nt: TGTGCCAGCAGCGTAAAGGGGAACAGAGATACGCAGTATTTT; j_gene: TRBJ2-3; abundance: -; d_gene: -; v_gene: TRBV9
CDR3aa: CASSLRVPETQYF; CDR3nt: TGTGCCAGCAGCTTAAGAGTGCCAGAGACCCAGTACTTC; j_gene: TRBJ2-5; abundance: -; d_gene: -; v_gene: TRBV7-2
CDR3aa: CSVGGGPVSGANVLTF; CDR3nt: TGCAGCGTTGGGGGAGGGCCCGTTTCTGGGGCCAACGTCCTGACTTTC; j_gene: TRBJ2-6; abundance: -; d_gene: TRBD2; v_gene: TRBV29-1
CDR3aa: CASSPGGWTDTQYF; CDR3nt: TGTGCCAGCAGCCCCGGGGGTTGGACAGATACGCAGTATTTT; j_gene: TRBJ2-3; abundance: -; d_gene: -; v_gene: TRBV7-3
CDR3aa: CARARGGGYTF; CDR3nt: TGTGCCCGCGCCAGGGGAGGTGGCTACACCTTC; j_gene: TRBJ1-2; abundance: many; d_gene: -; v_gene: TRBV5-6
CDR3aa: CAWRQVGTDPYEQYF; CDR3nt: TGTGCCTGGAGGCAGGTTGGGACTGACCCCTACGAGCAGTACTTC; j_gene: TRBJ2-7; abundance: -; d_gene: -; v_gene: TRBV30
CDR3aa: CASSQDLGQGVTKNIQYF; CDR3nt: TGCGCCAGCAGCCAAGATCTAGGACAGGGGGTTACCAAAAACATTCAGTACTTC; j_gene: TRBJ2-4; abundance: -; d_gene: TRBD1; v_gene: TRBV4-3
CDR3aa: CAWGTVNYGYTF; CDR3nt: TGTGCCTGGGGGACAGTTAACTATGGCTACACCTTC; j_gene: TRBJ1-2; abundance: -; d_gene: TRBD1; v_gene: TRBV30
CDR3aa: CASSQSGLYNTEAFF; CDR3nt: TGCGCCAGCAGCCAGTCTGGTCTCTATAACACTGAAGCTTTCTTT; j_gene: TRBJ1-1; abundance: -; d_gene: -; v_gene: TRBV4-1
CDR3aa: CASSLSQGDTQYF; CDR3nt: TGTGCCAGCAGCTTAAGCCAGGGGGATACGCAGTATTTT; j_gene: TRBJ2-3; abundance: few; d_gene: -; v_gene: TRBV7-2
CDR3aa: CASSYSAGSSYEQYF; CDR3nt: TGTGCCAGCAGTTACTCAGCGGGGAGCTCCTACGAGCAGTACTTC; j_gene: TRBJ2-7; abundance: few; d_gene: TRBD2; v_gene: TRBV6-5
CDR3aa: CASSVVGQTYNEQFF; CDR3nt: TGTGCCAGCAGCGTAGTTGGACAGACCTACAATGAGCAGTTCTTC; j_gene: TRBJ2-1; abundance: -; d_gene: -; v_gene: TRBV9
CDR3aa: CASSSQGWLNTEAFF; CDR3nt: TGTGCCAGCAGCTCCCAGGGGTGGCTGAACACTGAAGCTTTCTTT; j_gene: TRBJ1-1; abundance: -; d_gene: -; v_gene: TRBV7-9
CDR3aa: CASSPRAGSPQYF; CDR3nt: TGTGCCAGCAGCCCTAGGGCAGGTAGCCCCCAGTACTTC; j_gene: TRBJ2-5; abundance: few; d_gene: -; v_gene: TRBV7-2
CDR3aa: CASSQNPVWGGRKADTQYF; CDR3nt: TGTGCCAGCAGCCAAAATCCGGTCTGGGGCGGGAGAAAGGCAGATACGCAGTATTTT; j_gene: TRBJ2-3; abundance: -; d_gene: TRBD2; v_gene: TRBV4-2
CDR3aa: CASRGGTQPQHF; CDR3nt: TGTGCCAGCAGGGGAGGGACTCAGCCCCAGCATTTT; j_gene: TRBJ1-5; abundance: few; d_gene: -; v_gene: TRBV6-6
CDR3aa: CASSPAGVGNTQYF; CDR3nt: TGTGCCAGCTCCCCTGCGGGAGTTGGAAATACGCAGTATTTT; j_gene: TRBJ2-3; abundance: -; d_gene: TRBD2; v_gene: TRBV7-2
CDR3aa: CASSSEGGAYEQYF; CDR3nt: TGTGCCAGCAGCTCAGAGGGGGGAGCCTACGAGCAGTACTTC; j_gene: TRBJ2-7; abundance: -; d_gene: -; v_gene: TRBV4-2